This T cell receptor beta chain was captured by sequencing in a study of identical twins. The V gene lost 0 bases and the J gene lost 5 bases, with 9 bases spanning the gap. The CDR3 covers 14 residues. From germline, CDR1 is SGDLS and CDR2 YYNGEE. TCRdb used MiXCR to reprocess the 5' RACE reads, holding one entry per CDR3 protein. The sample consists of more than 200,000 distinct CDR3 sequences, more than 12% of them appearing once. The sequence came from a young woman in good health. This chain uses TRBV9 with TRBJ2-1, with D perhaps TRBD1 (5 bases). Sequencing input: memory (CD45RO+) T cells sorted from blood. The CDR3 DNA reads TGTGCCAGCAGCGTAGGACAGCCTAACAATGAGCAGTTCTTC. Translated, it gives CASSVGQPNNEQFF. The complete variable domain, with remaining parts taken from reference TRBV9 and TRBJ2-1, reads DSGVTQTPKHLITATGQRVTLRCSPRSGDLSVYWYQQSLDQGLQFLIQYYNGEERAKGNILERFSAQQFPDLHSELNLSSLELGDSALYFCASSVGQPNNEQFFGPGTRLTVL.